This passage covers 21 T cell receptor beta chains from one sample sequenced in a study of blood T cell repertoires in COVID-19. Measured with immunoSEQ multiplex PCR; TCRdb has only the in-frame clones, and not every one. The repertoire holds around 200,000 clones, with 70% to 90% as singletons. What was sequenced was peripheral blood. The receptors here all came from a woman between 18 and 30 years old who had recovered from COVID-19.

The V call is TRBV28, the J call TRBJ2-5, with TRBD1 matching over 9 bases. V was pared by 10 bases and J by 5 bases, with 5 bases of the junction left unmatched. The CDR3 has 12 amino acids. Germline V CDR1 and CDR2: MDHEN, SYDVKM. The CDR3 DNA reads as TGTGCCACGGGACAGGGCAGCGAGACCCAGTACTTC. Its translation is CATGQGSETQYF.

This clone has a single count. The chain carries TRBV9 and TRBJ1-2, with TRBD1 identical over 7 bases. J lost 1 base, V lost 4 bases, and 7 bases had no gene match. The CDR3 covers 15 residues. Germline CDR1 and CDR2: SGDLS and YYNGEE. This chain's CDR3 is CASSSRTGYNYGYTF. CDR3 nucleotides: TGTGCCAGCAGCTCCCGGACAGGTTATAACTATGGCTACACCTTC.

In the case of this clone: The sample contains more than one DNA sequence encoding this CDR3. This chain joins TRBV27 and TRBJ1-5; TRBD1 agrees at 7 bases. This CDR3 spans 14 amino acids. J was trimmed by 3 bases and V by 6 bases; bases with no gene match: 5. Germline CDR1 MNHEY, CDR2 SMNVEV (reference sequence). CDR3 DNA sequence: TGTGCCAGCAGCCAGGACAGGACCAATCAGCCCCAGCATTTT. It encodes CASSQDRTNQPQHF.

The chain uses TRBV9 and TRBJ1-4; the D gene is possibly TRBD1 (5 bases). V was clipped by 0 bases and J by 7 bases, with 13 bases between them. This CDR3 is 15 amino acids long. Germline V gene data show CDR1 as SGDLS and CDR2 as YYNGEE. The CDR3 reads CASSVEGREGEKLFF. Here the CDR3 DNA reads TGTGCCAGCAGCGTAGAGGGCAGGGAGGGTGAAAAACTGTTTTTT.

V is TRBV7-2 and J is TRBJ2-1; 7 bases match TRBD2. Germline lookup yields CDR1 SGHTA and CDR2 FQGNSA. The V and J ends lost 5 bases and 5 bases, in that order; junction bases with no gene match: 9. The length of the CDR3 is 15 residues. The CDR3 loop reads CASSQRLAADNEQFF. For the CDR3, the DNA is TGTGCCAGCAGCCAACGCCTAGCGGCCGACAATGAGCAGTTCTTC.

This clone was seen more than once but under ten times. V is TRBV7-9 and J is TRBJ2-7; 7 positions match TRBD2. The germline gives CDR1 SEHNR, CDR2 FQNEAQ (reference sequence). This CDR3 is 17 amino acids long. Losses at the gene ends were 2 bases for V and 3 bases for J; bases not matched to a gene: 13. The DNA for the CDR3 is TGTGCCAGCAGCTTAAACGCTCCAGCGGGATCGATCTACGAGCAGTACTTC. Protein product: CASSLNAPAGSIYEQYF.

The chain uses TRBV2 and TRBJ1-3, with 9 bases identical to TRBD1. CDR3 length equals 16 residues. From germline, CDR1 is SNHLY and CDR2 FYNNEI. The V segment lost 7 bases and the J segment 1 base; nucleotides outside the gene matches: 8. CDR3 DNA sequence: TGTGCCAGCACAGAGACAGGGGGTGTTTCTGGAAACACCATATATTTT. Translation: CASTETGGVSGNTIYF.

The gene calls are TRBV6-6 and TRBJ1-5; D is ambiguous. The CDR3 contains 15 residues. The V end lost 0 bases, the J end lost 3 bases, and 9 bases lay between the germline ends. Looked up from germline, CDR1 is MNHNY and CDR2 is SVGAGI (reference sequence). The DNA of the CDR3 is TGTGCCAGCAGTTACTCTATAGTAAACAATCAGCCCCAGCATTTT. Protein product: CASSYSIVNNQPQHF.

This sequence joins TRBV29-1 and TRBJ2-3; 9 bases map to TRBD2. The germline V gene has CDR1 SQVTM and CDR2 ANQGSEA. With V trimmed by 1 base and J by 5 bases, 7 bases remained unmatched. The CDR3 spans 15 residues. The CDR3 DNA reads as TGCAGCGTTGAAGGCAGCGGGGGGCGCGGAGATACGCAGTATTTT. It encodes CSVEGSGGRGDTQYF.

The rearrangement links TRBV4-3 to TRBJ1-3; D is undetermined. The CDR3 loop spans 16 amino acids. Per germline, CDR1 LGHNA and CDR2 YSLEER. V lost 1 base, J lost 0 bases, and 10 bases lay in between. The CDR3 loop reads CASSQGGSPSGNTIYF. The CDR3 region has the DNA TGCGCCAGCAGCCAAGGAGGGTCCCCCTCTGGAAACACCATATATTTT.

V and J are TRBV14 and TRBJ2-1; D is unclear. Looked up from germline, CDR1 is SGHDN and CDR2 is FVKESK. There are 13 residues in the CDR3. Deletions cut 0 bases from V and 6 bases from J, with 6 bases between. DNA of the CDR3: TGTGCCAGCAGCCAAGAGCCCAGCAATGAGCAGTTCTTC. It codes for CASSQEPSNEQFF.

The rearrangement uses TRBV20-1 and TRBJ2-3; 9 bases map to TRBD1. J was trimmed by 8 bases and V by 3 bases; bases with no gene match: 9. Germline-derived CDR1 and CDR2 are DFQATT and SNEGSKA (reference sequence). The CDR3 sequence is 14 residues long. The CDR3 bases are TGCAGTGCTAGTAGCTCAGGGACAGGGTTTACGCAGTATTTT. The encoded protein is CSASSSGTGFTQYF.

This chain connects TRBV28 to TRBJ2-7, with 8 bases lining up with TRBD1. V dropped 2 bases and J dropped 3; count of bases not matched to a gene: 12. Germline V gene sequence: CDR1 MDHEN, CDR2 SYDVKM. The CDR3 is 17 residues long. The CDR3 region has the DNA TGTGCCAGCAGTTTAGGGCAGGGGGCCCTGGGTTACTACGAGCAGTACTTC. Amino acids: CASSLGQGALGYYEQYF.

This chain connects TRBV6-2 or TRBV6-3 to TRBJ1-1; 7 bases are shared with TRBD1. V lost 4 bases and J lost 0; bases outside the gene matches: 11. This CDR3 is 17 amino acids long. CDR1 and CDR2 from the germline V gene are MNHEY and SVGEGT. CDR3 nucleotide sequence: TGTGCCAGCAGTTTCCCGGCCAACAGGGGTTTGAACACTGAAGCTTTCTTT. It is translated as CASSFPANRGLNTEAFF.

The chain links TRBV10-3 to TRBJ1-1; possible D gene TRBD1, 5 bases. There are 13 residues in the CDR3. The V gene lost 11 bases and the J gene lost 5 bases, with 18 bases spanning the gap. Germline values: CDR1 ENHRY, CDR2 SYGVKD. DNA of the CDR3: TGTGCCGTCACCCGGGGGGAGGGGACTGAAGCTTTCTTT. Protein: CAVTRGEGTEAFF.

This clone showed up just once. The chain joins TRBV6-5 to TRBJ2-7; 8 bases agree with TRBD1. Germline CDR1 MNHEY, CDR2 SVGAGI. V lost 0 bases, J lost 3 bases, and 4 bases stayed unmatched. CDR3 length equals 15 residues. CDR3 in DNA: TGTGCCAGCAGTTACTCTGGGACAGGCGTCTACGAGCAGTACTTC. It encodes CASSYSGTGVYEQYF.

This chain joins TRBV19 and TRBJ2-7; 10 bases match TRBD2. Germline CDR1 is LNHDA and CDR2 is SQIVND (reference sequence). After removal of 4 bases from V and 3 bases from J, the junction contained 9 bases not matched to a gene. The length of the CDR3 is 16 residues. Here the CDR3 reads CASSRPPRLAGYEQYF. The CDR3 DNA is TGTGCCAGTAGTAGACCTCCGAGACTAGCGGGCTACGAGCAGTACTTC. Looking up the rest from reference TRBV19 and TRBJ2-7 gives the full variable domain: DGGITQSPKYLFRKEGQNVTLSCEQNLNHDAMYWYRQDPGQGLRLIYYSQIVNDFQKGDIAEGYSVSREKKESFPLTVTSAQKNPTAFYLCASSRPPRLAGYEQYFGPGTRLTVT.

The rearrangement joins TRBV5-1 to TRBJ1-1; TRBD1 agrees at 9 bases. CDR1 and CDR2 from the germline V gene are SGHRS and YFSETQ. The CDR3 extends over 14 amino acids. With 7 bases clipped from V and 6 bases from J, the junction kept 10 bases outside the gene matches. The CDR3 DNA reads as TGCGCCAGCGCCCGACAGGGGGTTAAACCTGAAGCTTTCTTT. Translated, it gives CASARQGVKPEAFF. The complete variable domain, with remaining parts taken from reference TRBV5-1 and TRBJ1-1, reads KAGVTQTPRYLIKTRGQQVTLSCSPISGHRSVSWYQQTPGQGLQFLFEYFSETQRNKGNFPGRFSGRQFSNSRSEMNVSTLELGDSALYLCASARQGVKPEAFFGQGTRLTVV.

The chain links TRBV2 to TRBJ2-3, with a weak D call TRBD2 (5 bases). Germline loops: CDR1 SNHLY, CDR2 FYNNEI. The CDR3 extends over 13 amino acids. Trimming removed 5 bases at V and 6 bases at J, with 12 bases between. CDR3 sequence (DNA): TGTGCCAGCAGTACCGGGATCGTGGATACGCAGTATTTT. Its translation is CASSTGIVDTQYF.

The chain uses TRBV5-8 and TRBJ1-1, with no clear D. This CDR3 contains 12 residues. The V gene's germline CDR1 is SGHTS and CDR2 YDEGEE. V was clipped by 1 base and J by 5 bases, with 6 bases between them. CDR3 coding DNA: TGTGCCAGCAGCTTGATATATACTGAAGCTTTCTTT. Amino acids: CASSLIYTEAFF.

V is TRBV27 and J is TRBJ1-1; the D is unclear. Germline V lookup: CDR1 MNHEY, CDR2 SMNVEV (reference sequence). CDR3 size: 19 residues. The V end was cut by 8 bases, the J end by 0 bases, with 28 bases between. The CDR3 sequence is CASFQTLREWTAMNTEAFF. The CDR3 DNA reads TGTGCCAGCTTTCAGACTTTAAGGGAGTGGACGGCTATGAACACTGAAGCTTTCTTT.